This T cell receptor (beta chain) was recorded in a study of identifying expanded T cells in peripheral blood (dated by TCRdb to the late 2010s). Notes on the research overall: Separate aliquots of the same genomic DNA pool were sequenced to produce technical replicates, and four replicates were compared in pairs.

TCRbeta CDR3 regions were profiled by bias-controlled multiplex PCR amplification of genomic DNA with the immunoSEQ Assay. Under the source paper's analysis protocol: To quantify the absolute abundance of each unique TCRbeta CDR3 region, the sequences were collapsed and filtered. Differential abundance was tested with two models: a binomial (Fisher-equivalent) model and a beta-binomial model that adds time-dependent variance fitted from healthy donors. Clones with fewer than 5 combined templates were removed, and differential abundance was called for clones with a Benjamini-Hochberg FDR below 0.01. Beta-binomial variance was modeled as a function of total template count across the two samples using the form v = (b*log(k)+a)^2. In its TCRdb copy, this immuneACCESS table keeps in-frame sequences only and misses some clones. Where compared with another copy, unresolved V genes explain less than half of these, and the others have no known cause. V, J and clone size are those of that table, while D and trimming were read from the DNA. This sample gives 75,000 to 95,000 clones in total; 70% to 90% of them show up just once. The leading ten clones occupy roughly 4.4% of the sample.

No immune events, such as infections, were documented for the healthy donors during the collection period. Healthy-donor blood repertoires served as a training cohort to calibrate time-dependent variance in a beta-binomial model of T-cell clone differential abundance. The training cohort comprised about ten healthy donors, 3 female and 7 male. On average the donors were 43 years old, and their ages spanned roughly 29 to 64 years. Whole blood was collected from each healthy donor at three time points spaced two weeks apart and obtained from a commercial supplier. For immunosequencing, genomic DNA was extracted from unsorted whole blood. The paper as a whole reports these results and caveats: The binomial model flagged about 1.2 differentially abundant clones between technical replicates, compared with about 16.4 over about 2 weeks and 18 to 20 over about four weeks. Across all healthy-donor time intervals, the beta-binomial model significantly lowered both the number of clones called differentially abundant and the false-positive rate. For all healthy donors, the variance in clone template counts between roughly 2-week samples rose significantly as total template count increased. The authors expected that biological variance in healthy repertoires might rise further over much longer intervals, such as months to years.

Details on this clone: No cognate antigen has been identified for it. No base-level quality is on record; no much larger clone is a single base apart.

Sequences MNHEY (CDR1) and SMNVEV (CDR2) are obtained from the germline V gene (reference sequence). The cysteine opens and the phenylalanine closes a CDR3 of 15 amino acids. Only the CDR3 DNA is retained, 45 bases long and in frame from the first base. V is reduced by 3 bases and J by 0 bases, leaving a spacing of 10 bases between them. The chain is assembled from TRBV27 and TRBJ2-3, with no reliable assignment of the D segment. Sequenced material: blood. The TCR was taken from a person aged 18 to 75 in good health. The CDR3 region: CASSFPPPSTDTQYF. In nucleotides, the sequence is TGTGCCAGCAGTTTCCCGCCGCCTAGCACAGATACGCAGTATTTT.